The clone carrying this T cell receptor beta chain showed up many times. Its antigen is undetermined. This CDR3 spans 14 amino acids. In germline, CDR1 is SGHRS, CDR2 YFSETQ. After removal of 4 bases from V and 2 bases from J, the junction contained 4 bases not matched to a gene. For bulk TCR libraries, previously described methods and listed TCR primers were used. One entry per CDR3 protein, called by TCRdb with MiXCR from the PCR reads. The table lists around 470,000 distinct CDR3 sequences, about 20% of them singletons, with about 0.8% in the top ten. These data come from a study of molecular identifiers for immune sequencing clone quantification. Whole-study results and caveats: Clonotypes topping 20 RNA copies carried over 98% of effector molecules but under 1% of naive ones. Identical TCR molecules can share a barcode, and this sharing could underestimate highly expanded clone sizes. Jurkat TCR RNA spiked in from one cell could reportedly be detected among some 980,000 naive cells.

The V and J genes are TRBV5-1 and TRBJ2-7; TRBD1 agrees at 9 bases. The receptor comes from a human donor in good health. Some libraries in this study had Jurkat cell RNA spiked in. Sequencing was performed on naive CD8+ T cells from blood, with Jurkat cell RNA spiked in. Specified subset: FACS-sorted CD8+CD4-CCR7+CD45RA+ naive T cells. The DNA for the CDR3 is TGCGCCAGCAGCCCGTGGACAGGGGCCTACGAGCAGTACTTC. This codes for CASSPWTGAYEQYF.